This entry concerns a single T cell receptor (beta chain). The CDR3 is made up of 11 amino acids. V was cut by 7 bases and J by 6 bases, with 7 bases left in between. Looked up from germline, CDR1 is WNHNN and CDR2 is SYGVQD (reference sequence). The repertoire was sequenced with immunoSEQ multiplex PCR; TCRdb's copy has only in-frame clones and lacks some. The table includes just under 85,000 clones, nearly 85% detected once. This entry belongs to a study of blood T cell repertoires in COVID-19. The clonotype comes from a woman of 80 years or more with acute or convalescent COVID-19. This chain links TRBV10-1 with TRBJ2-1, with D possibly TRBD2 on 5 matching bases. Sequenced sample: peripheral blood. CDR3 DNA sequence: TGCGCCAGCAAGGACTGCAATGAGCAGTTCTTC. Translated: CASKDCNEQFF.